These T cell receptor beta chains were read from a single sample in a study of CD8 T cells in Susac syndrome. In TCRdb, the immunoSEQ multiplex PCR reads were re-called with MiXCR into one record per CDR3 protein. The data contain roughly 200,000 distinct CDR3 sequences, around 96% of them singletons. The specimen was CD4+ T cells from PBMCs. These receptors all come from a human donor in good health. Both conserved end residues are part of each CDR3. The D gene is left open where the match is weak. Only some rows state a clone size, as once, few, many or a class for expanded clones.

J gene	clone size	V gene	D gene	CDR3 protein	CDR3 DNA
TRBJ1-1	NA	TRBV5-4	NA	CASSQDPDTEAFF	TGTGCCAGCAGCCAGGACCCAGACACTGAAGCTTTCTTT
TRBJ2-7	NA	TRBV20-1	NA	CSAGGAGGIYEQYF	TGCAGTGCTGGCGGGGCCGGAGGAATCTACGAGCAGTACTTC
TRBJ2-4	NA	TRBV5-4	NA	CASSLDSRLYIQYF	TGTGCCAGCAGCTTGGATAGTAGACTGTACATTCAGTACTTC
TRBJ2-1	NA	TRBV24-1	TRBD1	CATSTAGTGNYNEQFF	TGTGCCACCAGTACGGCCGGGACAGGGAACTACAATGAGCAGTTCTTC
TRBJ2-5	NA	TRBV27	TRBD1	CASRSLDRDVETQYF	TGTGCCAGCAGAAGCCTCGACAGGGACGTAGAGACCCAGTACTTC
TRBJ2-2	NA	TRBV20-1	TRBD1	CSAPKRGQGVTGELFF	TGCAGTGCTCCTAAGCGGGGACAGGGGGTAACCGGGGAGCTGTTTTTT
TRBJ2-5	once	TRBV21-1	NA	CASSPVTGLIRGETQYF	TGTGCCAGCTCTCCGGTGACAGGGCTAATACGTGGGGAGACCCAGTACTTC
TRBJ2-1	NA	TRBV15	NA	CATSRARGESSALHEQFF	TGTGCCACCAGCAGAGCCCGCGGTGAGTCTAGCGCCCTACATGAGCAGTTCTTC
TRBJ2-2	once	TRBV7-2	NA	CASSSSHTGELFF	TGTGCCAGCAGCTCAAGCCACACCGGGGAGCTGTTTTTT
TRBJ2-7	NA	TRBV25-1	TRBD2	CASSPRGVDEQYF	TGTGCCAGCAGTCCGCGGGGGGTCGACGAGCAGTACTTC
TRBJ1-4	NA	TRBV3-1	NA	CASSHNEKLFF	TGTGCCAGCAGCCATAATGAAAAACTGTTTTTT
TRBJ2-1	NA	TRBV20-1	TRBD1	CSAIQGAYNEQFF	TGCAGTGCTATCCAGGGGGCATACAATGAGCAGTTCTTC
TRBJ2-3	NA	TRBV5-1	NA	CASSLEAGEDTQYF	TGCGCCAGCAGCTTGGAAGCAGGGGAAGATACGCAGTATTTT
TRBJ2-1	NA	TRBV2	NA	CASIRDNEQFF	TGTGCCAGCATCCGGGACAATGAGCAGTTCTTC
TRBJ2-1	NA	TRBV2	NA	CASSALAPTFNEQFF	TGTGCCAGCAGTGCCCTAGCGCCCACCTTCAATGAGCAGTTCTTC
TRBJ1-3	NA	TRBV20-1	NA	CSARGVAGNTIYF	TGCAGTGCTAGAGGAGTGGCTGGAAACACCATATATTTT
TRBJ1-1	NA	TRBV29-1	NA	CSVAPLSGGDLNTEAFF	TGCAGCGTTGCCCCTCTTAGCGGGGGAGATCTGAACACTGAAGCTTTCTTT
TRBJ2-1	NA	TRBV2	TRBD2	CASSERAGAGDEQFF	TGTGCCAGCAGTGAAAGGGCGGGAGCTGGTGATGAGCAGTTCTTC
TRBJ2-1	NA	TRBV29-1	NA	CSVGLSTSYNEQFF	TGCAGCGTTGGGTTGAGCACCTCCTACAATGAGCAGTTCTTC
TRBJ2-1	NA	TRBV20-1	NA	CSAWTSPYNEQFF	TGCAGTGCATGGACATCCCCCTACAATGAGCAGTTCTTC
TRBJ2-1	NA	TRBV6-2/TRBV6-3	NA	CAEEGGTVNEQFF	TGTGCCGAAGAGGGGGGGACGGTAAATGAGCAGTTCTTC
TRBJ2-3	NA	TRBV4-1	NA	CASSPLGRRAGSADTQYF	TGCGCCAGCAGCCCGCTGGGGCGGCGGGCGGGATCCGCAGATACGCAGTATTTT
TRBJ2-7	NA	TRBV20-1	NA	CSAPVPGDYEQYF	TGCAGTGCCCCCGTCCCTGGGGACTACGAGCAGTACTTC
TRBJ1-2	NA	TRBV7-8	TRBD1	CASSFDRGGGYTF	TGTGCCAGCAGCTTCGACAGGGGGGGTGGCTACACCTTC
TRBJ2-7	NA	TRBV12-3/TRBV12-4	NA	CASSLTGGYEQYF	TGTGCCAGCAGTTTAACAGGAGGCTACGAGCAGTACTTC
TRBJ2-1	NA	TRBV19	NA	CASKGNEQFF	TGTGCCAGTAAAGGCAATGAGCAGTTCTTC